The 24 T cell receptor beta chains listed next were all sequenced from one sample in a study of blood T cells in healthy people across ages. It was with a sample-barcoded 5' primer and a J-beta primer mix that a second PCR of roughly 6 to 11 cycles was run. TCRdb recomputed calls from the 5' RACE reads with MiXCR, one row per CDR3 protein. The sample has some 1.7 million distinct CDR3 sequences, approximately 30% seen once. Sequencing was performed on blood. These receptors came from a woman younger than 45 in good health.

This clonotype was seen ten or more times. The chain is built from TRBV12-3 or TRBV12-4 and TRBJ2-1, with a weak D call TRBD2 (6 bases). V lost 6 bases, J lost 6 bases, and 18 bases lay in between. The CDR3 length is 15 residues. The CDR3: CASRWDSRAGNEQFF. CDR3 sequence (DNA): TGTGCCAGCAGGTGGGACTCCCGGGCGGGCAATGAGCAGTTCTTC.

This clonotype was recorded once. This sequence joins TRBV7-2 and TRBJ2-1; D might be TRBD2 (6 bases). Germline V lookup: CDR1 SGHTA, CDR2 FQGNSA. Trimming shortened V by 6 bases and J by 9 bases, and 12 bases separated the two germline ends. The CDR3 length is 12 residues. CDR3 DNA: TGTGCCAGCAGACTAGTGGGGGGTGAGCAGTTCTTC. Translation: CASRLVGGEQFF.

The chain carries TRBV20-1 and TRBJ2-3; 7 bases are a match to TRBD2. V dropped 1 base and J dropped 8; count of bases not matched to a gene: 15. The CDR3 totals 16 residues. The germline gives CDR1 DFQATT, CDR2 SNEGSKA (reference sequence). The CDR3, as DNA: TGCAGTGCTAGAGCACCGACTAGCCGGATTTTAGGTACGCAGTATTTT. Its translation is CSARAPTSRILGTQYF.

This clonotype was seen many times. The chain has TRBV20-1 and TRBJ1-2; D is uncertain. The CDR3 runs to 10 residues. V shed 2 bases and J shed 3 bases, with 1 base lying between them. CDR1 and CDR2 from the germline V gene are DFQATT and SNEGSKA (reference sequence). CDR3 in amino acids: CSARHYGYTF. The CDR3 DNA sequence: TGCAGTGCTAGACACTATGGCTACACCTTC.

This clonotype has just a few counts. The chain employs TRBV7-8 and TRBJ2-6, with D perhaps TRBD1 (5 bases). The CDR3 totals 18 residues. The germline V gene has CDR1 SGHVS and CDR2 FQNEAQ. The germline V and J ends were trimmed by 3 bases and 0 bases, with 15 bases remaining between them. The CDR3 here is CASSFQGISFSGANVLTF. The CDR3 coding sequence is TGTGCCAGCAGCTTTCAGGGCATCTCCTTCTCTGGGGCCAACGTCCTGACTTTC.

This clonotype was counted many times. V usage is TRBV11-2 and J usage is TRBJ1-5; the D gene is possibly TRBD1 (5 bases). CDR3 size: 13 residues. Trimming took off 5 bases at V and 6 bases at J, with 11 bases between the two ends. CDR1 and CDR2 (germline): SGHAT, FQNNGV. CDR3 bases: TGTGCCAGCAGCGTATTTAGGGGTCAGCCCCAGCATTTT. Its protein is CASSVFRGQPQHF.

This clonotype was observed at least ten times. CDR3 bases: TGCGCCAACCCAGGACAGGGAAAAGGGTTCGTGGGTAACTACGAGCAGTACTTC. Amino acids: CANPGQGKGFVGNYEQYF. J is TRBJ2-7 and V is TRBV10-2, with 8 positions matching TRBD1. The ends lost 10 bases at V and 3 bases at J; junction bases unmatched: 23. The CDR3 runs to 18 residues. From germline, CDR1 is WSHSY and CDR2 SAAADI.

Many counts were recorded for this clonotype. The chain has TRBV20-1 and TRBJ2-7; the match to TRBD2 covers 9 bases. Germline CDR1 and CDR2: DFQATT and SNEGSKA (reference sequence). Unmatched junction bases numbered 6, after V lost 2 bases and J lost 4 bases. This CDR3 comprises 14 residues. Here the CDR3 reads CSARSDTSGYEQYF. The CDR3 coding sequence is TGCAGTGCTAGATCCGACACTAGCGGGTACGAGCAGTACTTC.

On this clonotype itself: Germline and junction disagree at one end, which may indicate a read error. CDR3 sequence: CVSSLGRTGGGEQYF. The DNA for the CDR3 is TGTGTCAGCTCCCTGGGTAGGACAGGGGGAGGCGAGCAGTACTTC. V gene TRBV28 combines with J gene TRBJ2-7, with TRBD1 identical over 10 bases. Germline CDR1 MDHEN, CDR2 SYDVKM. CDR3 length: 15 residues.

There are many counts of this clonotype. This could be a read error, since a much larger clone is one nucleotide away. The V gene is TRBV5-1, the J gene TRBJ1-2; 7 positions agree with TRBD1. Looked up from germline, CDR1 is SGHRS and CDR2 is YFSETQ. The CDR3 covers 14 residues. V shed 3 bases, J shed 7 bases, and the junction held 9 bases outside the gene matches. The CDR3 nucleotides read TGCGCCAGCAGCTGGGACAGAGCGAGGGGTGGCTACACCTTC. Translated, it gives CASSWDRARGGYTF.

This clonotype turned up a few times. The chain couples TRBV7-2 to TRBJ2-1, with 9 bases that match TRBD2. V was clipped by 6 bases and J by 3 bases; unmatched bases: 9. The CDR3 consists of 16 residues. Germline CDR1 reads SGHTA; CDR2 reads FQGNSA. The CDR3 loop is CASRRAAGGHYNEQFF. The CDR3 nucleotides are TGTGCCAGCAGACGGGCAGCGGGGGGACACTACAATGAGCAGTTCTTC.

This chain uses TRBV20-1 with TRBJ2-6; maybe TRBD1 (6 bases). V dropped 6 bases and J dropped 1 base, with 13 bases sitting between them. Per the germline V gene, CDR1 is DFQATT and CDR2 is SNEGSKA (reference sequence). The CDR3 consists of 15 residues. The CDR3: CSATPQGSGANVLTF. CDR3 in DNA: TGCAGTGCCACCCCACAGGGATCTGGGGCCAACGTCCTGACTTTC.

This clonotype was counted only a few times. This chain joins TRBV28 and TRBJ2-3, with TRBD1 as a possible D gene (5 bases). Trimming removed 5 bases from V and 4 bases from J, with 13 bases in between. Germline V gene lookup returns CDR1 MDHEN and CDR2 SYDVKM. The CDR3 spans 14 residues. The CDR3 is CASSILQGPDTQYF. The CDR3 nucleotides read TGTGCCAGCAGTATACTGCAGGGCCCAGATACGCAGTATTTT. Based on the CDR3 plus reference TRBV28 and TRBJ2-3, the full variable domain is DVKVTQSSRYLVKRTGEKVFLECVQDMDHENMFWYRQDPGLGLRLIYFSYDVKMKEKGDIPEGYSVSREKKERFSLILESASTNQTSMYLCASSILQGPDTQYFGPGTRLTVL.

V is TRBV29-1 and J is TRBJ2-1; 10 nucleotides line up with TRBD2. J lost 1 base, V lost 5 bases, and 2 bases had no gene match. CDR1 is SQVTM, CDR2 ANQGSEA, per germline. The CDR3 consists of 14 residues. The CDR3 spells CSVTSGVSYNEQFF. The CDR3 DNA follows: TGCAGCGTTACTAGCGGGGTATCCTACAATGAGCAGTTCTTC.

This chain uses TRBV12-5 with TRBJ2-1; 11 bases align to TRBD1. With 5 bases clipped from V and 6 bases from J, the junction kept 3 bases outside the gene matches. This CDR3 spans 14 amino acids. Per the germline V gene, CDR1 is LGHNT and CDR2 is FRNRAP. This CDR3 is CASGPGQGANEQFF. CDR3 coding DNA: TGTGCTAGTGGTCCCGGACAGGGGGCCAATGAGCAGTTCTTC.

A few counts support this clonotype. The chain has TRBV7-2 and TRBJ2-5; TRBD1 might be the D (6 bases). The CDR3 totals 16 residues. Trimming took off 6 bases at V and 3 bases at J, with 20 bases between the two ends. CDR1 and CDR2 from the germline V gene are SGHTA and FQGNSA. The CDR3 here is CASRQLTGLGEETQYF. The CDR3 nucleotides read TGTGCCAGCAGGCAATTAACAGGGCTGGGGGAAGAGACCCAGTACTTC.

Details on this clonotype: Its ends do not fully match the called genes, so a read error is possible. The CDR3 nucleotides read TGCGCCAGCAGCGATAGGAGCGGAGGAGACACCGGGGAGCGGTTTTTT. Residues: CASSDRSGGDTGERFF. The V call is TRBV5-1, the J call TRBJ2-2, with D possibly matching TRBD2 (5 bases). Germline CDR1 and CDR2: SGHRS and YFSETQ. The CDR3 has 16 amino acids. Combining the CDR3 with reference TRBV5-1 and TRBJ2-2 gives the whole variable domain KAGVTQTPRYLIKTRGQQVTLSCSPISGHRSVSWYQQTPGQGLQFLFEYFSETQRNKGNFPGRFSGRQFSNSRSEMNVSTLELGDSALYLCASSDRSGGDTGERFFGEGSRLTVL.

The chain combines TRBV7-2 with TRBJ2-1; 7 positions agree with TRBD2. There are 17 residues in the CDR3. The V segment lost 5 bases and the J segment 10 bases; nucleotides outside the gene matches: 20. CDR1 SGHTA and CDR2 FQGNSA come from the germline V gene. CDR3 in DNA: TGTGCCAGCAGCGACGAACTCCTAGCGGACCCCGAAAAAGAGCAGTTCTTC. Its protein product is CASSDELLADPEKEQFF.

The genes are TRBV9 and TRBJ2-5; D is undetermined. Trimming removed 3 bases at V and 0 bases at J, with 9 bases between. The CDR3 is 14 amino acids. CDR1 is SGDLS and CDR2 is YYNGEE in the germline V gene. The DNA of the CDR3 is TGTGCCAGCAGCGGGCAGGTGTACCAAGAGACCCAGTACTTC. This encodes CASSGQVYQETQYF.

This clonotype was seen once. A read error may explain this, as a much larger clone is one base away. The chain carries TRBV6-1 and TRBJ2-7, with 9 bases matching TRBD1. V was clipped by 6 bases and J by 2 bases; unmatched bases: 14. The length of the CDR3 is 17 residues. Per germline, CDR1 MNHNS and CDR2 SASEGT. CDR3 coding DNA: TGTGCCAGCAGGGGGGGCGCTGGACAGGGGCTTCCCTACGAGCAGTACTTC. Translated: CASRGGAGQGLPYEQYF.

The CDR3 spells CASSLKGAYDGYTF. Here the CDR3 DNA reads TGTGCCAGCAGCTTAAAGGGGGCCTACGATGGCTACACCTTC. This chain uses TRBV7-2 with TRBJ1-2; 7 nucleotides agree with TRBD1. The CDR3 extends over 14 amino acids. V was pared by 2 bases and J by 6 bases, with 6 bases of the junction left unmatched. Per the germline V gene, CDR1 is SGHTA and CDR2 is FQGNSA.

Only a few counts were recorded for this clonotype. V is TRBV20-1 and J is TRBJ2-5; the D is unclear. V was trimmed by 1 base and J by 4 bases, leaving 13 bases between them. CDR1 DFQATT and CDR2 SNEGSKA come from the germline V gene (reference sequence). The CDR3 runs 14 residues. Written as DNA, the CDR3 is TGCAGTGCTAGAGTGTTCAGTCAAGGAGAGACCCAGTACTTC. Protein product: CSARVFSQGETQYF.

CDR3 protein: CASSLLDRGNEQFF. In DNA, the CDR3 is TGCGCCAGCAGCTTACTGGACAGGGGAAATGAGCAGTTCTTC. V usage is TRBV5-1 and J usage is TRBJ2-1, with 9 nucleotides matching TRBD1. From germline, CDR1 is SGHRS and CDR2 YFSETQ. J gave up 7 bases and V 2 bases, and 4 bases lay outside the gene matches. This CDR3 is 14 amino acids long.

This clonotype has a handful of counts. The CDR3 here is CASSSRGGDRGSGYTF. The CDR3 region has the DNA TGTGCCAGCAGCTCGCGAGGAGGGGACAGGGGATCTGGCTACACCTTC. The chain uses TRBV7-9 and TRBJ1-2; 10 bases line up with TRBD1. Germline-derived CDR1 and CDR2 are SEHNR and FQNEAQ (reference sequence). This CDR3 region has 16 residues. With V trimmed by 4 bases and J by 7 bases, 12 bases remained unmatched.